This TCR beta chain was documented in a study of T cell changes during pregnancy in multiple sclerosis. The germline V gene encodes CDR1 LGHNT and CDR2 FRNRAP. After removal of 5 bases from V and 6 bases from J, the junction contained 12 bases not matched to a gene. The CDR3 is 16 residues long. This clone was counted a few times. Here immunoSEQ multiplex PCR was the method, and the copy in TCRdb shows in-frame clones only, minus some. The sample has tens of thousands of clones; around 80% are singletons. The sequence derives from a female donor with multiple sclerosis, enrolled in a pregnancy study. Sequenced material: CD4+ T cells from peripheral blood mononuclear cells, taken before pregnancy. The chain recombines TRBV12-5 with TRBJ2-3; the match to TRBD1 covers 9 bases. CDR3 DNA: TGTGCTAGTGGTCCGCGGACAGGGGTCAACGTGGATACGCAGTATTTT. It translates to CASGPRTGVNVDTQYF.